The next 3 T cell receptor beta chains were all read from a single sample in a study of cytomegalovirus exposure and HLA in healthy donors. Sequencing used immunoSEQ multiplex PCR; TCRdb keeps in-frame clones, though not all of them. The sample includes 150,000 or so clones, 75% to 90% of them seen just once. Material for sequencing was PBMCs. The receptors were sampled from a man aged 18 to 35 in good health and CMV-seropositive.

The chain links TRBV5-6 to TRBJ2-7; weak D call: TRBD1 (5 bases). The CDR3 sequence is 12 residues long. Germline V gene data show CDR1 as SGHDT and CDR2 as YYEEEE. The V and J ends lost 5 bases and 0 bases respectively, with 6 bases between them. Written as DNA, the CDR3 is TGTGCCAGCAGTGGGGCCTCCTACGAGCAGTACTTC. Its protein is CASSGASYEQYF.

This chain uses TRBV11-1 with TRBJ1-2; no reliable D call. V dropped 2 bases and J dropped 4 bases, with 11 bases sitting between them. The CDR3 has 14 amino acids. Germline lookup yields CDR1 SGHAT and CDR2 FQDESV (reference sequence). The CDR3 region has the DNA TGTGCCAGCAGCTTACGTCCAGGCCGCTATGGCTACACCTTC. It translates to CASSLRPGRYGYTF.

The rearrangement joins TRBV15 to TRBJ1-5; 10 bases align to TRBD1. Germline V CDR1 and CDR2: LNHNV, YYDKDF (reference sequence). CDR3 size: 14 residues. Losses at the gene ends were 3 bases for V and 6 bases for J; bases not matched to a gene: 2. The CDR3 coding sequence is TGTGCCACCAGCAGTGGACAGGGGGTTCAGCCCCAGCATTTT. Encoded protein: CATSSGQGVQPQHF.